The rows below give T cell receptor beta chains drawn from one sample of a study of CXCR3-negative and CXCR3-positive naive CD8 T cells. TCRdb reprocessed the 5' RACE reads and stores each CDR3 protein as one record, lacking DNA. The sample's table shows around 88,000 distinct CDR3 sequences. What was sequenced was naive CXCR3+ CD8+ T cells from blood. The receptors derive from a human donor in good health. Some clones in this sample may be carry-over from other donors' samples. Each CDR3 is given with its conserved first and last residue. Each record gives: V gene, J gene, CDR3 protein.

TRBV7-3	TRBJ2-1	CASSSGGSYNEQFF
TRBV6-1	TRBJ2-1	CASSLGGGGNEQFF
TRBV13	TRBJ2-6	CASSPRSGANVLTF
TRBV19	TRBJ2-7	CASSIGVTDEQYF
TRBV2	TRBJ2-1	CASGRDREGFF
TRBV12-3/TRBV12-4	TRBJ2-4	CASSLPGALAKNIQYF
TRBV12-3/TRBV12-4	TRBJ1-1	CASREGTVRDTEAFF
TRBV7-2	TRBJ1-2	CASSPKRTGPYYGYTF
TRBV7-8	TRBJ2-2	CASTLGVELFF
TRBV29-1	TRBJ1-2	CSVVLDYGYTF
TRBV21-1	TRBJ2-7	CASSKPDYSYEQYF
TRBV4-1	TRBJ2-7	CASGDGASRHF
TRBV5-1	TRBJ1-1	CASSLGERPNTEAFF
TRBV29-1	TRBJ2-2	CSVPKGAGELFF
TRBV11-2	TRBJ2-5	CASSLLPGQRGETQYF
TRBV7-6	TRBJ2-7	CASSPRAGGRDEQYF
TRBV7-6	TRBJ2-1	CASSPSGRVNEQFF
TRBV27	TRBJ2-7	CASSLSGQTYEQYF
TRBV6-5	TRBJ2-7	CASRPDRGGYEQYF
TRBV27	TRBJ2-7	CASRRGYEQYF
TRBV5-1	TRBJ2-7	CASSFFHPRDEQYF
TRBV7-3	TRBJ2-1	CASSPLWGDYNEQFF
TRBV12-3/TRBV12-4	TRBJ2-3	CASSTTGQGTDTQYF
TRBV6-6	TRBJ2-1	CASIVSGTSDNEQFF
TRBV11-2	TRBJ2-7	CASSLSSGSYGYEQYF
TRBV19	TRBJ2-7	CASSIGPGYEQYF
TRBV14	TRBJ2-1	CASSQGGFWGQGVKDEQFF
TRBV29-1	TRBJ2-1	CSVEGALYNEQFF
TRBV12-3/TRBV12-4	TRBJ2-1	CASSSPGLASNEQFF
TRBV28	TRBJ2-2	CASIDPGQAITGELFF
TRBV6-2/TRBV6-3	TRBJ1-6	CASSRRKLGSPLHF
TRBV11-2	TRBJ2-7	CASSGFRGNTYEQYF
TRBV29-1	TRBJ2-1	CSALTGASNEQFF
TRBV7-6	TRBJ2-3	CASSPRGRPGYTQYF
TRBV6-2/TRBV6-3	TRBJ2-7	CASSYGTEQYF
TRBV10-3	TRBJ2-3	CAISSGFPTDTQYF
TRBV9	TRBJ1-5	CASSAGQGYQPQHF
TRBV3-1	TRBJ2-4	CASSPTFTTGENIQYF
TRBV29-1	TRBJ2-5	CSVEDWGPTYQETQYF
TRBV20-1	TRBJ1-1	CSAPVTLNTEAFF
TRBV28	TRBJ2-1	CASSAGLAQHNEQFF
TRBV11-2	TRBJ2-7	CASSPDSGEQYF
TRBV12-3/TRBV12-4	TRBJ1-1	CASSTGQGSSTEAFF
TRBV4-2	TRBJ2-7	CASSQEISPAGGFSYEQYF
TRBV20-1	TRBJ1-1	CSARLVTEAFF
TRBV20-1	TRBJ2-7	CSAAPGLGSHEQYF
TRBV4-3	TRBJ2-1	CASSQDLGELLPNEQFF
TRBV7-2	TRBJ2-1	CASSLIERVAREQFF
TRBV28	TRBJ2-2	CASSFEAVAGELFF
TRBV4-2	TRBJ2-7	CACSQALAGGYEQYF
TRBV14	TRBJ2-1	CASSLGTSGNEQFF
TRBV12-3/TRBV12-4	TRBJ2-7	CASTPGAGEYEQYF
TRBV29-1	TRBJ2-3	CSARGRDTDTQYF
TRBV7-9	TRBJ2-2	CASSLSTPTGELFF
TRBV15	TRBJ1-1	CATSRGGVNTEAFF
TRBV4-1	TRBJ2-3	CASSQVTGVADTQYF
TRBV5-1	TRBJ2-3	CASSQGLASTDTQYF
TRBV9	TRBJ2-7	CASSAGTSVCEQYF
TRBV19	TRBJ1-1	CASSILDRGSGTEAFF
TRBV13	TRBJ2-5	CASSSVTGQETQYF